A selection of T cell receptor beta chains follows, all from one sample in a study of blood T cell repertoires in COVID-19. The data were produced by immunoSEQ multiplex PCR, yet TCRdb's version contains in-frame clones alone and is incomplete. The sample yields 310,000 or so clones, about nine tenths seen once. Material for sequencing was peripheral blood. These receptors were obtained from a woman between 45 and 65 years old who had recovered from COVID-19. Both conserved end residues are part of each CDR3. Fields, in order: J gene, V gene, CDR3 length, clone size, CDR3 protein. Some rows have no size entry. The others give once, few or many, or a class for an expanded clone.

TRBJ1-2 TRBV7-9 17 many CASSLVGGQVRNYGYTF
TRBJ2-1 TRBV19 13 NA CASSIKAGNEQFF
TRBJ2-3 TRBV6-1 16 NA CASSGPGLGVLDTQYF
TRBJ2-7 TRBV5-6 12 NA CASSIDSYEQYF
TRBJ2-7 TRBV2 13 NA CASSPSLGREQYF
TRBJ2-3 TRBV5-6 16 NA CASSFLGVSGTDTQYF
TRBJ1-6 TRBV5-1 16 NA CASSLAKVGRASPLHF
TRBJ2-5 TRBV10-1 14 NA CAGPPVGGQETQYF
TRBJ1-1 TRBV6-2/TRBV6-3 19 NA CASSYPHIQPGTENTEAFF
TRBJ1-2 TRBV6-6 13 few CASRLTEGRGYTF
TRBJ2-7 TRBV5-4 18 NA CASTPLVSGMGYTYEQYF
TRBJ2-1 TRBV25-1 16 NA CASSESTGLYGNEQFF
TRBJ1-2 TRBV6-5 13 NA CASSWRANYGYTF
TRBJ2-6 TRBV2 15 NA CASSERGDRANVLTF
TRBJ2-7 TRBV9 14 NA CASSPGQGGYEQYF
TRBJ1-5 TRBV28 16 NA CASSLLTGSGNQPQHF